This TCR beta chain appears in the sequencing data of a study of shared clonotypes between healthy human individuals (TCRdb year 2020). In terms of the full investigation: A few men and a couple of women, aged 18 to 49 years, made up the cohort. The study deeply sequenced blood TCR repertoires of about 5 healthy adults to estimate repertoire size and the extent of clonotype sharing between individuals. Leukapheresis yielded between about 0.9 and 10 billion PBMCs per donor. To increase sequencing depth and limit assay-specific biases, TCR repertoire library preparation and sequencing were carried out by different laboratories using diverse techniques. For each donor, three plates each were used for CD4 naive and CD4 memory, two plates were used for CD8 naive, and one plate was used for CD8 memory. What the authors observed across the whole study: Because the study included only a small number of donors, the genetic and exposure-history diversity represented was limited. Naive subsets generally had larger estimated clonotype richness than memory subsets did. Pairwise subsampling led to the expectation that sequencing depth would affect the degree of clonotype sharing among donors. About 5% of naive CD4, 3.5% of naive CD8, around 2.3% of memory CD4, and over 0.35% of memory CD8 clonotypes were shared across several donors. Clonotypes shared by all four sorted-subset donors showed higher generation probabilities than non-shared clonotypes. Sampling was restricted to blood, and TCR repertoires in tissue are likely to differ from TCR repertoires in blood. Incomplete sequencing was indicated by rarefaction of sorted-subset datasets, despite the large sequencing depth.

CD8 naive samples consisted of CD45RO-negative cells that were positively selected for CCR7, yielding a CD45RA+CCR7+ population without TemRA cells. Healthy HIV-negative adults with no recently reported acute infections or vaccinations were included as donors. Every donor was a Caucasian adult residing in Nashville, Tennessee, USA. Blood was collected by leukapheresis, and PBMCs were isolated by Ficoll-Histopaque density gradient centrifugation and then cryopreserved in liquid nitrogen vapor phase. Purity and quantity of every magnetically sorted T cell population were checked by analytical flow cytometry. Genomic DNA was isolated from each sorted fraction and quantified by UV absorbance on a Nanodrop 2000c. In the germline V gene, CDR1 corresponds to MNHNS and CDR2 to SASEGT. Its CDR3 holds 13 amino acids, cysteine through phenylalanine. Of the read, only the CDR3 DNA is kept; its 39 bases are in frame from base 1. V loses 4 bases of germline sequence and J loses 12 bases, and the interval between the two ends is 15 bases.

On this clone itself: Its antigen is currently not known. Base qualities are not at hand, and no much larger clone is one base apart.

Using the deep immunoSEQ assay, multiplex PCR amplified TCR CDR3 regions from genomic DNA. Genomic DNA extracted from each cell subset was distributed evenly over all wells of several immunoSEQ 96-well plates, and each plate served as one replicate. Each replicate PCR for sorted subsets received 200 ng genomic DNA, equal to around 32,000 T cell genomes. Purified libraries were quantified with a Qubit 3.0 fluorometer, sized on a Bioanalyzer 2100, and re-quantified with the KAPA Library Quantification kit. Every immunoSEQ 96-well plate was sequenced on a separate single-read 150-cycle Illumina NextSeq 550 flow cell. Per the source publication's procedure: The immunoSEQ output contained only junctional sequences without quality scores, so filtering could not match that applied to full-length reads. Sequences were annotated with PyIR, a Python wrapper for IgBLAST v1.9, and V/J genes and CDR3 were assigned using IMGT germline references. Reads were removed for weak V/J assignments (E-value above 1e-6), missing CDR3, stop codons, out-of-frame junctions, or ambiguous translated residues. V3J clonotypes were defined as sequences sharing an identical inferred V gene, J gene, and CDR3 amino acid sequence. Percentage overlap between repertoires was computed as shared unique clonotypes divided by the size of the smaller repertoire. Richness of each repertoire was evaluated using RTK rarefaction, the Chao1 estimator, and Recon v2.1 estimates of unobserved clonotypes. For all TCRbeta clonotypes obtained by the gDNA method from four donors, generation probabilities were computed with OLGA. In TCRdb, the immuneACCESS table is reduced to in-frame sequences with V and J assigned. These tables do not hold every clone; where another copy was compared, an unresolved V gene accounts for under half, and the others remain unexplained. V and J calls and clone size are those listed in that table; D and trimming were worked out from the DNA. This sample is represented by some 2,000,000 clones; around 96% of them were singletons. The ten largest clones capture 0.85% to 1.2% of the sample.

The rearrangement joined TRBV6-1 to TRBJ1-4; the D gene assignment is ambiguous. This TCR came from a man between 18 and 35 years old in good health. The material sequenced was naive CD8+ T cells sorted from blood. This sample's cell subset or site label indicates: CD45RA+CCR7+. This receptor carries the CDR3 CASSAGLRRELFF. The sequenced DNA is TGTGCCAGCAGTGCCGGTTTAAGGAGAGAACTGTTTTTT.